These T cell receptor beta chains were read from a single sample in a study of CD8 T cells in ankylosing spondylitis. From the 5' RACE reads, TCRdb called clonotypes with MiXCR, one entry per CDR3 protein. The sample records approximately 300,000 distinct CDR3 sequences, around 21% being singletons. Sequencing input: blood, either unsorted or a sorted T cell fraction (not recorded which). The source is a female donor with ankylosing spondylitis or in good health (not recorded which). The CDR3 runs from the conserved cysteine through the conserved F or W. D genes are given only for firm matches. A row's size may be missing; if present it is once, few, many or a size class.

>TRBV12-5|few|TRBD2|TRBJ2-7
TGTGCTAGTGGCCCGGGACTAGCTTTGTACGAGCAGTACTTC
CASGPGLALYEQYF
>TRBV6-1|.|.|TRBJ1-4
TGTGCCAGCAGCCAACCCGGGATGAGGGGTGAAAAACTGTTTTTT
CASSQPGMRGEKLFF
>TRBV20-1|.|.|TRBJ1-1
TGCAGTGCTAGACAGGGCGCTAATCCGAACACTGAAGCTTTCTTT
CSARQGANPNTEAFF
>TRBV20-1|.|.|TRBJ2-7
TGCAGTGCTAGTGCGCTATACGAGCAGTACTTC
CSASALYEQYF
>TRBV6-1|.|.|TRBJ2-1
TGTGCCAGTAAGAAGGGGGCGGGGAATGAGCAGTTCTTC
CASKKGAGNEQFF
>TRBV6-2/TRBV6-3|.|.|TRBJ2-1
TGTGCCAGCAGTGTCTCCGGGACTCGAGCCCACAATGAGCAGTTCTTC
CASSVSGTRAHNEQFF
>TRBV7-8|.|.|TRBJ2-7
TGTGCCAGCAGCTGGCGTGAGTCCGTGCAGTACTTC
CASSWRESVQYF
>TRBV2|few|TRBD2|TRBJ2-3
TGTGCCAGCAGTCTGACTAGCGGGGTACATCGGGAGGAAGATACGCAGTATTTT
CASSLTSGVHREEDTQYF
>TRBV7-2|few|TRBD1|TRBJ1-6
TGTGCCAGCAGCTTAGGGTCAGGGGGCGATTCACCCCTCCACTTT
CASSLGSGGDSPLHF
>TRBV4-3|few|TRBD1|TRBJ1-4
TGCGCCAGCAGCGCAACGACAGGGCCTAATGAAAAACTGTTTTTT
CASSATTGPNEKLFF
>TRBV7-9|.|.|TRBJ2-6
TGTGCCAGCAGCTCAAACAGGGCTGGGGCCAACGTCCTGACTTTC
CASSSNRAGANVLTF
>TRBV6-2/TRBV6-3|few|.|TRBJ1-1
TGTGCCAGCAGTTACTCGAAATGGGCTGAAGCTTTCTTT
CASSYSKWAEAFF
>TRBV5-1|.|.|TRBJ1-3
TGCGCCAGCAGCCCCATCACGGCGGCCTCTGGAAACACCATATATTTT
CASSPITAASGNTIYF
>TRBV27|.|TRBD1|TRBJ1-2
TGTGCCAGCAGCACAGGGGGAGTGGGTGGCTACACCTTC
CASSTGGVGGYTF
>TRBV28|many|.|TRBJ1-5
TGTGCCAGCACCGTTAAGGGTCAGCCCCAGCATTTT
CASTVKGQPQHF
>TRBV15|few|.|TRBJ2-1
TGTGCCACCAGCAGACGTGAAACAGGGTTAGATGAGCAGTTCTTC
CATSRRETGLDEQFF
>TRBV27|.|.|TRBJ2-3
TGTGCCAGCAGGAGGGACCCGGTCACAGATACGCAGTATTTT
CASRRDPVTDTQYF
>TRBV7-6|few|.|TRBJ2-1
TGTGCCAGCAGCCCAATCGGGATGGGCCCCGCCAGCTACAATGAGCAGTTCTTC
CASSPIGMGPASYNEQFF
>TRBV12-3/TRBV12-4|many|.|TRBJ2-5
TGTGCCAGCAGTCGTGACAGGATTGAGACCCAGTACTTC
CASSRDRIETQYF
>TRBV30|.|.|TRBJ2-3
TGTGCCTGGAGTCCCCTCACAGATACGCAGTATTTT
CAWSPLTDTQYF
>TRBV2|few|.|TRBJ1-5
TGTGCCAGCAGTGAAGCAGGGGTCCAGCCCCAGCATTTT
CASSEAGVQPQHF
>TRBV29-1|.|TRBD1|TRBJ1-1
TGCAGCGTCGCACTAAGACAGGGAGACACTGAAGCTTTCTTT
CSVALRQGDTEAFF
>TRBV12-3/TRBV12-4|.|.|TRBJ2-7
TGTGCCAGCACTCTAAGCGAGGGGTCCTACGAGCAGTACTTC
CASTLSEGSYEQYF
>TRBV7-9|.|TRBD2|TRBJ2-2
TGTGCCAGCAGCTTGAGCGGGATCCCCGGGGAGCTGTTTTTT
CASSLSGIPGELFF